Following are 8 T cell receptor beta chains from one sample sequenced in a study of blood T cell repertoires in COVID-19. The data were produced by immunoSEQ multiplex PCR, yet TCRdb's version contains in-frame clones alone and is incomplete. The table has around 500,000 clones, approximately 87% seen once. The sequencing sample was made of PBMCs or T cells enriched from blood (not recorded which). The receptors stem from a woman aged 40 to 50 who had recovered from COVID-19.

The V gene is TRBV11-3, the J gene TRBJ2-5; maybe TRBD1 (8 bases). V was shortened by 5 bases and J by 5 bases, with 18 bases between the two germline ends. CDR3 length: 15 amino acids. In germline, CDR1 is SGHNT, CDR2 YENEEA. CDR3: CASSLAAGQGETQYF. Written as DNA, the CDR3 is TGTGCCAGCAGCCTAGCGGCTGGACAGGGTGAGACCCAGTACTTC.

The chain carries TRBV5-1 and TRBJ2-7; 12 bases align to TRBD2. Germline loops: CDR1 SGHRS, CDR2 YFSETQ. The CDR3 is 16 residues long. J gave up 7 bases and V 1 base, and 9 bases lay outside the gene matches. The CDR3 DNA follows: TGCGCCAGCAGCTTGAAAACTAGCGGGAGGAGTGGGGAGCAGTACTTC. Translating it yields CASSLKTSGRSGEQYF.

V is TRBV24-1 and J is TRBJ1-3, with a possible D match to TRBD1 (6 bases). V dropped 3 bases and J dropped 4 bases, with 9 bases sitting between them. In germline, CDR1 is KGHDR, CDR2 SFDVKD. The CDR3 is 14 residues long. The CDR3 DNA reads TGTGCCACCAGTGATCGGACAGTGGGAAACACCATATATTTT. Its protein is CATSDRTVGNTIYF.

This sequence joins TRBV19 and TRBJ1-2; D gene uncertain. Per germline, CDR1 LNHDA and CDR2 SQIVND (reference sequence). Trimming pared 1 base from V and 0 bases from J, leaving 18 bases between. CDR3 length equals 18 residues. The CDR3 sequence is CASSIGVIGDLANYGYTF. The CDR3 DNA reads TGTGCCAGTAGTATAGGGGTTATCGGAGACCTGGCTAACTATGGCTACACCTTC.

J is TRBJ1-1 and V is TRBV19; 7 nucleotides match TRBD1. V lost 1 base and J lost 7; bases outside the gene matches: 6. Germline values: CDR1 LNHDA, CDR2 SQIVND (reference sequence). CDR3 length equals 14 residues. For the CDR3, the DNA is TGTGCCAGTAGTATAGTGGGGACAGAACGTGAAGCTTTCTTT. Amino acids: CASSIVGTEREAFF.

CDR3 sequence reads: CASSAEIGYPYEQYF. CDR3 DNA sequence: TGTGCCAGCAGCGCTGAAATCGGGTACCCCTACGAGCAGTACTTC. The chain employs TRBV7-9 and TRBJ2-7, with no clear D. The CDR3 loop spans 15 amino acids. The V and J ends lost 5 bases and 2 bases respectively, with 16 bases between them. CDR1 and CDR2 from the germline V gene are SEHNR and FQNEAQ (reference sequence).

This clone was seen just once. The chain joins TRBV5-6 to TRBJ2-7; 10 nucleotides align to TRBD2. The trim removed 3 bases at V and 0 bases at J, leaving 6 bases unmatched. CDR1 is SGHDT and CDR2 is YYEEEE in the germline V gene. CDR3 size: 16 residues. The CDR3 nucleotides are TGTGCCAGCAGCTGGGGTGGACTAGCGGTCTCCTACGAGCAGTACTTC. It encodes CASSWGGLAVSYEQYF.

The chain links TRBV12-3 or TRBV12-4 to TRBJ1-2; D unclear. V was cut by 2 bases and J by 0 bases, with 4 bases left in between. The CDR3 has 13 amino acids. In DNA, the CDR3 is TGTGCCAGCAGTTTACCATCTAACTATGGCTACACCTTC. Its translation: CASSLPSNYGYTF.